The 10 T cell receptor beta chains reported below all come from one sample, sequenced in a study of breast tumors, draining lymph nodes, adjacent tissues. Axillary draining lymph nodes of breast cancer patients supplied the node samples. TCRdb called the multiplex PCR reads again in MiXCR, with one record for every CDR3 protein. The sample lists over 250,000 distinct CDR3 sequences; 30% to 35% were seen once. The material sequenced was axillary lymph node tissue. These TCRs come from a female donor with breast cancer. Some clones in this sample may be carry-over from other donors' samples.

There are a few counts of this clonotype. V and J are TRBV5-1 and TRBJ2-5; the match to TRBD1 covers 8 bases. Looked up from germline, CDR1 is SGHRS and CDR2 is YFSETQ. V was clipped by 4 bases and J by 5 bases; unmatched bases: 13. The length of the CDR3 is 16 residues. Here the CDR3 reads CASSHGQGGIGETQYF. CDR3 in DNA: TGCGCCAGCAGCCATGGACAGGGAGGAATTGGGGAGACCCAGTACTTC.

The chain carries TRBV6-2 or TRBV6-3 and TRBJ2-3; TRBD2 is a possible D gene (6 bases). Germline-derived CDR1 and CDR2 are MNHEY and SVGEGT. The CDR3 sequence is 13 residues long. Deletions cut 6 bases from V and 11 bases from J, with 18 bases between. This CDR3 is CASSPSSSDKQYF. The CDR3 DNA reads TGTGCCAGCAGCCCTTCCTCTAGCGACAAGCAGTATTTT.

The V and J genes are TRBV2 and TRBJ1-3; the D gene is possibly TRBD1 (5 bases). Germline V CDR1 and CDR2: SNHLY, FYNNEI. Trimming took 6 bases from V and 1 from J, leaving 7 bases between them. The CDR3 is 13 amino acids. The CDR3 sequence is CASRGASGNTIYF. CDR3 sequence (DNA): TGTGCCAGCAGAGGGGCTTCTGGAAACACCATATATTTT.

This chain links TRBV30 with TRBJ2-7; D is undetermined. Deletions cut 5 bases from V and 2 bases from J, with 16 bases between. The CDR3 loop spans 14 amino acids. CDR1 is GTSNPN and CDR2 is SVGIG in the germline V gene (reference sequence). The CDR3 sequence is CAWRFTVSPYEQYF. The CDR3 DNA reads as TGTGCCTGGCGTTTCACAGTTAGCCCCTACGAGCAGTACTTC. The full variable domain, rest sourced from reference TRBV30 and TRBJ2-7, is SQTIHQWPATLVQPVGSPLSLECTVEGTSNPNLYWYRQAAGRGLQLLFYSVGIGQISSEVPQNLSASRPQDRQFILSSKKLLLSDSGFYLCAWRFTVSPYEQYFGPGTRLTVT.

As regards this clonotype: A much larger clone differs by one base, so this may be a read error. This rearrangement joins TRBV19 to TRBJ1-2; 8 nucleotides agree with TRBD1. V dropped 7 bases and J dropped 12; count of bases not matched to a gene: 16. Germline CDR1 reads LNHDA; CDR2 reads SQIVND (reference sequence). The CDR3 spans 14 residues. As DNA, the CDR3 is TGTGCCAGTACTAAGGACAGGGAGAGGCGCGGCCACACCTTC. Its protein is CASTKDRERRGHTF.

This clonotype showed up many times. The chain combines TRBV7-6 with TRBJ2-7, with D perhaps given as TRBD1 or TRBD2 (5 bases each). The V gene's germline CDR1 is SGHVS and CDR2 FNYEAQ. With 5 bases removed from V and 1 base from J, the gap between germline ends came to 12 bases. This CDR3 has 14 residues. The CDR3 region has the DNA TGTGCCAGCAGCCAGGGACCGGGATCCTACGAGCAGTACTTC. Translated, it gives CASSQGPGSYEQYF. Based on the CDR3 plus reference TRBV7-6 and TRBJ2-7, the full variable domain is GAGVSQSPRYKVTKRGQDVALRCDPISGHVSLYWYRQALGQGPEFLTYFNYEAQQDKSGLPNDRFSAERPEGSISTLTIQRTEQRDSAMYRCASSQGPGSYEQYFGPGTRLTVT.

This clonotype turned up a few times. The chain has TRBV11-2 and TRBJ2-7; D tentatively reads TRBD1 or TRBD2 (6 bases each). Trimming pared 5 bases from V and 2 bases from J, leaving 13 bases between. The CDR3 runs 14 residues. Germline values: CDR1 SGHAT, CDR2 FQNNGV. The CDR3: CASSRQRGAYEQYF. Written as DNA, the CDR3 is TGTGCCAGCAGCCGACAGAGGGGGGCCTACGAGCAGTACTTC.

As to this clonotype: One base away lies a much larger clone, so this may be a sequencing read error. Lacking the conserved final phenylalanine or tryptophan, this CDR3 likely reflects a read error. The genes are TRBV24-1 and TRBJ2-1; D unresolved. The germline CDR1 and CDR2 sequences are KGHDR and SFDVKD. V lost 2 bases and J lost 10, with 5 bases in between. This CDR3 region has 11 residues. The CDR3 DNA reads TGTGCCACCAGTGATTACAGAGAGCAGTTCTCC. It is translated as CATSDYREQFS.

V gene TRBV7-9 combines with J gene TRBJ1-1, with unresolved D. This CDR3 has 16 amino acids. CDR1 and CDR2 (germline): SEHNR, FQNEAQ (reference sequence). V lost 4 bases and J lost 0, with 15 bases in between. This chain's CDR3 is CASSSARDRLNTEAFF. The CDR3 DNA reads as TGTGCCAGCAGCTCCGCTCGAGATAGATTGAACACTGAAGCTTTCTTT.

In the case of this clonotype: A read error may be the cause here, since a much bigger clone is one base away. The chain uses TRBV6-1 and TRBJ2-7, with D possibly TRBD2 on 6 matching bases. V was cut by 7 bases and J by 1 base, with 14 bases left in between. The CDR3 length is 14 residues. Germline CDR1 reads MNHNS; CDR2 reads SASEGT. CDR3 bases: TGTGCCAGCAACGAGCAGGAGGGATCCTACGAGCAGTACTTC. Protein sequence: CASNEQEGSYEQYF.